Each of the 2 T cell receptor beta chains below was sequenced from the same sample in a study of blood T cells in healthy people across ages (dated by TCRdb to 2015 to 2017). Library preparation employed 5' RACE. Instrument used: Illumina HiSeq 2500. A second PCR of roughly 7 to 11 cycles was performed with a sample-barcoded 5' primer and a J-beta primer mix. TCRdb took the public reads, trimmed them with fastp at Q25, ran MiXCR for clone calling and kept in-frame beta chains. Every CDR3 protein is listed once, alongside the most common genes and DNA of its rows. For this sample the table gives around 500,000 distinct CDR3 sequences, of which around a quarter were detected only once. Clones ranked in the top ten supply approximately 3.6% of the sample. In addition, the sample was reused for a study of T cells of mothers and their children.

The source material was blood. The receptors here all came from a boy younger than 10 in good health.

The chain joins TRBV20-1 to TRBJ2-7, with TRBD1 matching 9 bases. This CDR3 contains 15 residues. Germline trimming cut 5 bases from V and 2 bases from J; bases unmatched to any gene: 10. The germline V gene has CDR1 DFQATT and CDR2 SNEGSKA (reference sequence). The CDR3 nucleotides are TGCAGTGCTCCCGGCCCGGGACAGGGTCCCTACGAGCAGTACTTC. Its translation is CSAPGPGQGPYEQYF.

On this clonotype itself: The junction differs from germline at one of its ends, possibly a read error. This chain connects TRBV20-1 to TRBJ1-2, with TRBD1 as a possible D gene (6 bases). Germline V CDR1 and CDR2: DFQATT, SNEGSKA (reference sequence). There are 13 residues in the CDR3. The CDR3 here is CRADRSFNYGHTF. Here the CDR3 DNA reads TGCAGGGCCGACAGGAGCTTTAACTATGGCCACACCTTC.